One sample yielded the 20 T cell receptor beta chains listed below, sequenced in a study of cytomegalovirus exposure and HLA in healthy donors. The study ran its PCR with 60 Vbeta and 13 Jbeta primers. The table came from immunoSEQ multiplex PCR; TCRdb's copy has only in-frame clones and leaves some out. The table lists some 170,000 clones, about 83% of them singletons, with roughly 3% in the top ten. Sequencing used PBMCs. All receptors come from a female donor in good health and CMV-seronegative.

This clone was counted between two and nine times. This chain links TRBV29-1 with TRBJ2-3; TRBD1 is a possible D gene (6 bases). The V gene's germline CDR1 is SQVTM and CDR2 ANQGSEA. The CDR3 extends over 13 amino acids. Trimming stripped 4 bases from V and 5 bases from J, with 13 bases between. The CDR3 DNA is TGCAGCGTTGGGTCAGGGGTGGGAGATACGCAGTATTTT. Residues: CSVGSGVGDTQYF.

The chain recombines TRBV5-4 with TRBJ1-1, with 7 bases matching TRBD1. V lost 0 bases and J lost 1; bases outside the gene matches: 3. Looked up from germline, CDR1 is SGHNT and CDR2 is YYREEE (reference sequence). CDR3 length: 15 amino acids. In DNA form, the CDR3 reads TGTGCCAGCAGCTTGGCGGGGACAGCGAACACTGAAGCTTTCTTT. Amino acid sequence: CASSLAGTANTEAFF.

The chain joins TRBV6-5 to TRBJ2-2, with 9 bases identical to TRBD1. The CDR3 is 15 amino acids. V shed 4 bases, J shed 4 bases, and the junction held 4 bases outside the gene matches. Germline V gives CDR1 MNHEY, CDR2 SVGAGI. The CDR3 spells CASSSTGGTTGELFF. CDR3 nucleotides: TGTGCCAGCAGTTCAACAGGGGGCACCACCGGGGAGCTGTTTTTT.

V is TRBV5-1 and J is TRBJ2-5; D unresolved. The germline V and J ends were trimmed by 0 bases and 5 bases, with 2 bases remaining between them. The CDR3 extends over 11 amino acids. Germline CDR1 and CDR2: SGHRS and YFSETQ. This chain's CDR3 is CASSLAETQYF. The CDR3 region has the DNA TGCGCCAGCAGCTTGGCGGAGACCCAGTACTTC.

This clone appeared once. The V call is TRBV5-5, the J call TRBJ1-3; the match to TRBD1 covers 7 bases. The V gene end was trimmed by 3 bases and the J gene end by 1 base; junction bases not matched to a gene: 4. This CDR3 has 15 amino acids. CDR1 SGHKS and CDR2 YYEKEE come from the germline V gene (reference sequence). In DNA, the CDR3 is TGTGCCAGCAGCTCCGGGGACAGATCTGGAAACACCATATATTTT. Protein sequence: CASSSGDRSGNTIYF.

CDR3 in DNA: TGTGCCAGCAGCCAAACGACAGGGTTTAACACCGGGGAGCTGTTTTTT. Protein sequence: CASSQTTGFNTGELFF. The chain employs TRBV14 and TRBJ2-2; TRBD1 matches at 7 bases. Trimming at V came to 2 bases and at J to 2 bases, leaving 5 bases not matched to a gene. CDR1 and CDR2 from the germline V gene are SGHDN and FVKESK. The CDR3 has 16 amino acids.

This chain connects TRBV11-2 to TRBJ2-7; 10 bases map to TRBD2. Trimming at V came to 4 bases and at J to 6 bases, leaving 12 bases not matched to a gene. Germline CDR1 and CDR2: SGHAT and FQNNGV. The CDR3 has 16 residues. The CDR3 loop reads CASSSQTSGIVGEQYF. In DNA, the CDR3 is TGTGCCAGCAGCTCACAAACTAGCGGGATAGTGGGCGAGCAGTACTTC.

The chain links TRBV4-3 to TRBJ1-2; 8 bases match TRBD1. CDR3 length: 15 amino acids. Germline V gives CDR1 LGHNA, CDR2 YSLEER. J gave up 4 bases and V 4 bases, and 8 bases lay outside the gene matches. The CDR3 sequence is CASSRDRGTTYGYTF. In nucleotides, the CDR3 is TGCGCCAGCAGCCGAGACAGGGGTACGACCTATGGCTACACCTTC.

J is TRBJ2-5 and V is TRBV18; D ambiguous. Per germline, CDR1 KGHSH and CDR2 LQKENI. Trimming took 0 bases from V and 4 from J, leaving 12 bases between them. The CDR3 consists of 15 residues. The CDR3 protein is CASSPPGGRRETQYF. CDR3 bases: TGTGCCAGCTCACCACCTGGCGGTCGGCGAGAGACCCAGTACTTC.

The chain recombines TRBV27 with TRBJ1-4; no clear D. V lost 4 bases, J lost 5 bases, and 11 bases lay in between. CDR1 MNHEY and CDR2 SMNVEV come from the germline V gene (reference sequence). The CDR3 is made up of 14 amino acids. The CDR3 DNA follows: TGTGCCAGCAGTTCCTTGGGCCAGAATGAAAAACTGTTTTTT. This sequence encodes CASSSLGQNEKLFF. The complete variable domain, with remaining parts taken from reference TRBV27 and TRBJ1-4, reads EAQVTQNPRYLITVTGKKLTVTCSQNMNHEYMSWYRQDPGLGLRQIYYSMNVEVTDKGDVPEGYKVSRKEKRNFPLILESPSPNQTSLYFCASSSLGQNEKLFFGSGTQLSVL.

The chain employs TRBV7-9 and TRBJ1-1, with 7 bases matching TRBD1. CDR3 size: 12 residues. The J segment lost 7 bases and the V segment lost 5 bases, leaving 4 bases of the junction unmatched. Germline CDR1 reads SEHNR; CDR2 reads FQNEAQ (reference sequence). CDR3 in amino acids: CASSLGQFEAFF. The DNA for the CDR3 is TGTGCCAGCAGCCTGGGACAGTTTGAAGCTTTCTTT.

The V call is TRBV23-1, the J call TRBJ2-1; D is possibly TRBD1 (6 bases). TRBV23-1 is designated an ORF whose function remains uncertain. This CDR3 spans 16 amino acids. Trimming removed 0 bases from V and 0 bases from J, with 9 bases in between. As DNA, the CDR3 is TGCGCCAGCAGTCAATCTACAGGGAGCTCCTACAATGAGCAGTTCTTC. Translating it yields CASSQSTGSSYNEQFF.

The table lists this clone with a few counts. V usage is TRBV6-1 and J usage is TRBJ1-5, with TRBD1 matching over 9 bases. Germline CDR1 reads MNHNS; CDR2 reads SASEGT. V lost 10 bases, J lost 0 bases, and 19 bases stayed unmatched. The CDR3 loop spans 19 amino acids. DNA for the CDR3: TGTGCCACCCGTGAGATCCCGGACAGGGGAGGTTTTAGCAATCAGCCCCAGCATTTT. Protein sequence: CATREIPDRGGFSNQPQHF.

CDR3 DNA: TGTGCCAGCAGCTTAAGACCCGTTGCGGGGGACTACAATGAGCAGTTCTTC. This translates into CASSLRPVAGDYNEQFF. The chain employs TRBV7-3 and TRBJ2-1; 7 bases map to TRBD2. After removal of 1 base from V and 3 bases from J, the junction contained 9 bases not matched to a gene. The CDR3 spans 17 residues. Germline V gene lookup returns CDR1 SGHTA and CDR2 FQGTGA.

This clone was detected a few times. The chain is built from TRBV18 and TRBJ1-5, with 10 nucleotides matching TRBD1. CDR1 is KGHSH and CDR2 is LQKENI in the germline V gene. This CDR3 has 15 residues. V lost 4 bases to trimming and J lost 5 bases; unmatched junction nucleotides: 5. Written as DNA, the CDR3 is TGTGCCAGCTCACGGGACAGGGGAAATGATCAGCCCCAGCATTTT. Residues: CASSRDRGNDQPQHF. The full variable domain, with the rest looked up from reference TRBV18 and TRBJ1-5, is NAGVMQNPRHLVRRRGQEARLRCSPMKGHSHVYWYRQLPEEGLKFMVYLQKENIIDESGMPKERFSAEFPKEGPSILRIQQVVRGDSAAYFCASSRDRGNDQPQHFGDGTRLSIL.

This clone was detected once. The V gene is TRBV15, the J gene TRBJ2-7; 11 bases are shared with TRBD1. This CDR3 has 18 amino acids. Germline-derived CDR1 and CDR2 are LNHNV and YYDKDF (reference sequence). J lost 1 base, V lost 2 bases, and 10 bases had no gene match. The CDR3 protein is CATSRNLPGTGGSYEQYF. The DNA of the CDR3 is TGTGCCACCAGCAGAAATCTACCTGGGACAGGGGGGTCCTACGAGCAGTACTTC.

The V call is TRBV5-1, the J call TRBJ1-3; 7 nucleotides align to TRBD1. The end of the DNA fits TRBJ2-2 better, so the J call may be wrong. The CDR3 totals 15 residues. Germline assignment: CDR1 SGHRS and CDR2 YFSETQ. The CDR3 region has the DNA TGCGCCAGCAGCCCTATTCCCAGGGGGACCGGGGAGCTGTTTTTT. It yields the protein CASSPIPRGTGELFF.

The gene calls are TRBV19 and TRBJ1-5; TRBD1 aligns across 8 bases. The J segment lost 7 bases and the V segment lost 7 bases, leaving 6 bases of the junction unmatched. The CDR3 is 13 residues long. Germline CDR1 and CDR2: LNHDA and SQIVND (reference sequence). The CDR3 region is CASKRAGGQPQHF. DNA for the CDR3: TGTGCCAGTAAGCGGGCAGGGGGCCAGCCCCAGCATTTT. Full variable domain (rest looked up from reference TRBV19 and TRBJ1-5): DGGITQSPKYLFRKEGQNVTLSCEQNLNHDAMYWYRQDPGQGLRLIYYSQIVNDFQKGDIAEGYSVSREKKESFPLTVTSAQKNPTAFYLCASKRAGGQPQHFGDGTRLSIL.

V is TRBV5-1 and J is TRBJ2-2, with D perhaps TRBD2 (6 bases). Germline-derived CDR1 and CDR2 are SGHRS and YFSETQ. The CDR3 has 17 amino acids. The V end was cut by 4 bases, the J end by 1 base, with 17 bases between. The chain's CDR3 is CASSLGTGERNTGELFF. The CDR3 DNA reads TGCGCCAGCAGCCTTGGCACGGGAGAAAGGAACACCGGGGAGCTGTTTTTT. The full variable domain, with the rest looked up from reference TRBV5-1 and TRBJ2-2, is KAGVTQTPRYLIKTRGQQVTLSCSPISGHRSVSWYQQTPGQGLQFLFEYFSETQRNKGNFPGRFSGRQFSNSRSEMNVSTLELGDSALYLCASSLGTGERNTGELFFGEGSRLTVL.

This clone was observed a few times. The V call is TRBV27, the J call TRBJ2-1; 10 bases are shared with TRBD2. Germline assignment: CDR1 MNHEY and CDR2 SMNVEV (reference sequence). J gave up 4 bases and V 5 bases, and 8 bases lay outside the gene matches. This CDR3 has 16 residues. The CDR3 is CASSARTSGEYNEQFF. As DNA, the CDR3 is TGTGCCAGCAGTGCCCGAACTAGCGGGGAATACAATGAGCAGTTCTTC.